This entry is about one TCR beta chain. Its target is unknown. The sequenced cases were selected for having the highest brain T cell transcript signatures. The data stem from a study of brain T cells in children with intractable seizures. Overall study findings and caveats: Pre- and post-surgery blood differed in depth, so pre-surgery absences may be undersampling.

The J segment lost 4 bases and the V segment lost 5 bases, leaving 9 bases of the junction unmatched. The CDR3 consists of 15 residues. The germline CDR1 and CDR2 sequences are SGHAT and FQDESV (reference sequence). Assay: immunoSEQ multiplex PCR; the TCRdb copy retains only in-frame clones and omits some. The data hold 75,000 to 80,000 clones, with roughly 91% observed a single time. The TCR sequence derives from a boy under two years old with tuberous sclerosis and intractable seizures. Here the sequenced sample was peripheral blood, taken at surgery. V and J are TRBV11-1 and TRBJ2-3; 7 bases map to TRBD2. The CDR3 region is CASSLGGISADTQYF. For the CDR3, the DNA is TGTGCCAGCAGCCTGGGGGGGATCAGCGCAGATACGCAGTATTTT. The variable domain in full, with the rest retrieved from reference TRBV11-1 and TRBJ2-3, is EAEVAQSPRYKITEKSQAVAFWCDPISGHATLYWYRQILGQGPELLVQFQDESVVDDSQLPKDRFSAERLKGVDSTLKIQPAELGDSAMYLCASSLGGISADTQYFGPGTRLTVL.